Listed below are T cell receptor beta chains from one sample, sequenced in a study of graft-versus-host responses after intestinal transplantation. Their antigens are not known. The protocol was immunoSEQ multiplex PCR, while the TCRdb copy is restricted to in-frame clones and leaves out a portion. In the table there are just under 90,000 clones, 83% of which are singletons. The source was unstimulated CD8+ T cells sorted from spleen or lymph node cells, collected before intestinal transplant. The receptors were gathered from a human donor who received an intestinal transplant. The CDR3 runs from the conserved cysteine through the conserved F or W. A D gene is named only where the DNA matches it firmly. Clone size is stated in some rows and not others, as once, few, many or a class when expanded.

TRBJ2-1	TRBD1	TRBV6-5	.	TGTGCCACGACAGGGGGGAGCTCCTACAATGAGCAGTTCTTC	CATTGGSSYNEQFF
TRBJ2-7	.	TRBV28	.	TGTGCCAGCAGTTTCGGGAGAGTGGCCGAGCAGTACTTC	CASSFGRVAEQYF
TRBJ2-7	TRBD1	TRBV28	.	TGTGCCAGCACGGGACAGGGGGTATACTACGAGCAGTACTTC	CASTGQGVYYEQYF
TRBJ2-7	.	TRBV4-2	.	TGTGCCAGCAGCACAGAGTCCTACGAGCAGTACTTC	CASSTESYEQYF
TRBJ2-7	TRBD1	TRBV11-3	medium-sized	TGTGCCAGCAGCCACCGGGACAGGGCAAACGAGCAGTACTTC	CASSHRDRANEQYF
TRBJ1-1	.	TRBV21-1	.	TGTGCCAGCAGCAATCGGGGATTGATGAACACTGAAGCTTTCTTT	CASSNRGLMNTEAFF
TRBJ1-5	.	TRBV11-2	.	TGTGCCAGCAGGGGAGCTGGGGGCAATCAGCCCCAGCATTTT	CASRGAGGNQPQHF
TRBJ2-1	.	TRBV6-6	few	TGTGCCAGCAGTTACTCGACAAACAATGAGCAGTTCTTC	CASSYSTNNEQFF
TRBJ2-2	.	TRBV4-1	.	TGCGCCAGCAGCCCTGGGGGCAGGGAGGTGCGGGAGCTGTTTTTT	CASSPGGREVRELFF
TRBJ1-1	.	TRBV6-5	.	TGTGCCAGCAGTTATGGGGGTGCTACTGAAGCTTTCTTT	CASSYGGATEAFF
TRBJ2-6	.	TRBV7-9	.	TGTGCCAGCAGCTTCCCTACAGGAACAACGGCCAACGTCCTGACTTTC	CASSFPTGTTANVLTF
TRBJ2-2	TRBD2	TRBV29-1	few	TGCAGCGTTGAAGAGATAGCGGGAGAGAACACCGGGGAGCTGTTTTTT	CSVEEIAGENTGELFF
TRBJ2-3	TRBD2	TRBV7-2	.	TGTGCCAGCAGCGGAGGACTAGCGGGAGGTCTGGCAGATACGCAGTATTTT	CASSGGLAGGLADTQYF
TRBJ2-3	.	TRBV5-4	.	TGTGCCAGCAGCTCCCTGAGCGGGTACCCTAGCACAGATACGCAGTATTTT	CASSSLSGYPSTDTQYF
TRBJ2-3	TRBD2	TRBV10-3	.	TGTGCCATCGAGGCGACTAGCGGGAGGGGCGCAGATACGCAGTATTTT	CAIEATSGRGADTQYF
TRBJ2-2	.	TRBV6-1	.	TGTGCCAGCAGTGACCACTTATTCGGAGGGACACCGTACACCGGGGAGCTGTTTTTT	CASSDHLFGGTPYTGELFF
TRBJ2-7	TRBD1	TRBV27	once	TGTGCCAGCAGTCCACAGGGGTCCTACGAGCAGTACTTC	CASSPQGSYEQYF
TRBJ2-2	TRBD2	TRBV9	.	TGTGCCAGCAGCGTACCCAGCGGGACGAACACCGGGGAGCTGTTTTTT	CASSVPSGTNTGELFF
TRBJ2-5	TRBD2	TRBV9	.	TGTGCCAGCAGCGTAGGCACTAGCGGGGGGCCACTACAAGAGACCCAGTACTTC	CASSVGTSGGPLQETQYF
TRBJ2-7	TRBD1	TRBV11-2	.	TGTGCCAGCAGCAAGGGACAGGGAACTACCTACGAGCAGTACTTC	CASSKGQGTTYEQYF
TRBJ2-7	.	TRBV6-1	few	TGTGCCAGCAGGAGGGGGGGCTACGAGCAGTACTTC	CASRRGGYEQYF
TRBJ2-2	.	TRBV11-2	.	TGTGCCAGCAGCTTCACCTACCTCGGCCCGTACCGGGAGCTGTTTTTT	CASSFTYLGPYRELFF
TRBJ2-4	TRBD2	TRBV19	.	TGTGCCAGTAGTATACTAGCGGGGGGGCTAGCCAAAAACATTCAGTACTTC	CASSILAGGLAKNIQYF
TRBJ2-7	.	TRBV6-5	.	TGTGCCAGCAGTTACGGGCAGTTGGGTTACGAGCAGTACTTC	CASSYGQLGYEQYF
TRBJ2-5	TRBD2	TRBV11-2	.	TGTGCCAGCAGCTTAGATATGGTGCCTAGCGGGGGAAGTCGGGTAGAGACCCAGTACTTC	CASSLDMVPSGGSRVETQYF
TRBJ2-7	TRBD1	TRBV4-1	.	TGCGCCAGCAGCCAACTTTGGGTCGGGACAGGGCTTTACGAGCAGTACTTC	CASSQLWVGTGLYEQYF
TRBJ2-7	TRBD1	TRBV30	.	TGTGCCTGTCACAAGGCAGGGGGCTTAGACGAGCAGTACTTC	CACHKAGGLDEQYF
TRBJ2-7	TRBD1	TRBV5-4	.	TGTGCCAGCACCCCTCCGGGACAGAGTTCTTACGAGCAGTACTTC	CASTPPGQSSYEQYF
TRBJ2-7	.	TRBV5-5	.	TGTGCCAGCAGCTTGGAAGGGAGCTCCTACGAGCAGTACTTC	CASSLEGSSYEQYF
TRBJ2-2	.	TRBV9	.	TGTGCCAGCAGCGTAGGAGGAGGGGGCTGGTCCACCGGGGAGCTGTTTTTT	CASSVGGGGWSTGELFF
TRBJ2-7	.	TRBV6-6	.	TGTGCCAGCAGTTACTCGAACGGGGATTACGAGCAGTACTTC	CASSYSNGDYEQYF
TRBJ1-2	.	TRBV9	.	TGTGCCAGCAGCGTAGAAGACAGACTCTATGGCTACACCTTC	CASSVEDRLYGYTF
TRBJ2-7	.	TRBV13	.	TGTGCCAGCAGCTCTCAGATTGGGACACTTTCCTACGAGCAGTACTTC	CASSSQIGTLSYEQYF
TRBJ2-7	.	TRBV5-3	.	TGTGCCAGAAGCGGGGATGGGAGGAATCACGAGCAGTACTTC	CARSGDGRNHEQYF
TRBJ2-7	.	TRBV4-1	few	TGCGCCAGCAGCCCGGCGGGGAACAGGGGAGAGGACTACGAGCAGTACTTC	CASSPAGNRGEDYEQYF
TRBJ1-6	TRBD1	TRBV10-2	.	TGCGCCAGCAGTCAGACAGGGGATAATTCACCCCTCCACTTT	CASSQTGDNSPLHF
TRBJ2-1	TRBD2	TRBV11-2	few	TGTGCCAGCAGCTTAGTAGCGGGCTCCTACAATGAGCAGTTCTTC	CASSLVAGSYNEQFF
TRBJ2-7	.	TRBV7-3	.	TGTGCCAGCAGCTTCGGACTCTACGAGCAGTACTTC	CASSFGLYEQYF
TRBJ2-7	TRBD1	TRBV7-2	.	TGTGCCAGCAGCTTTGAGGGACAGGGGATGCACGAGCAGTACTTC	CASSFEGQGMHEQYF
TRBJ1-5	.	TRBV6-5	.	TGTGCCAGCAGTGACGAGGGGGGAGGCCAGCCCCAGCATTTT	CASSDEGGGQPQHF